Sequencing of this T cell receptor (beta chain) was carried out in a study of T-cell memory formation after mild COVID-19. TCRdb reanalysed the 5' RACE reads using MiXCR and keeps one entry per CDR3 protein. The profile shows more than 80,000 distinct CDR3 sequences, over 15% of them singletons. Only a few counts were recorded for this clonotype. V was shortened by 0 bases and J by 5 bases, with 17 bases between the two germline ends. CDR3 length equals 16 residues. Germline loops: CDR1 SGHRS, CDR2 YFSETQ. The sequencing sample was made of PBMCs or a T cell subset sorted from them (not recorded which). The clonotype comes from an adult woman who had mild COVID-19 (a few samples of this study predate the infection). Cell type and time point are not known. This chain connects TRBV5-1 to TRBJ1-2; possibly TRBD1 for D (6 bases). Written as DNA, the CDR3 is TGCGCCAGCAGCTTGGCCACAGGGACGCGGCCTTATGGCTACACCTTC. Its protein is CASSLATGTRPYGYTF.